This T cell receptor beta chain was captured in a study of blood T cell repertoires in COVID-19. Assay used: immunoSEQ multiplex PCR; TCRdb lists only in-frame clones, some missing. The sample consists of around 250,000 clones, about 90% of them appearing once. The V gene end was trimmed by 3 bases and the J gene end by 0 bases; junction bases not matched to a gene: 4. CDR3 length: 16 amino acids. From germline, CDR1 is KGHSH and CDR2 LQKENI. Sequences were obtained from peripheral blood. This clonotype originated in a man between 60 and 70 years old with acute or convalescent COVID-19. The chain couples TRBV18 to TRBJ2-3; TRBD2 matches 9 bases. The CDR3: CASSPGTSRSTDTQYF. The CDR3 nucleotides read TGTGCCAGCTCACCCGGGACTAGCCGTAGCACAGATACGCAGTATTTT.